The 26 T cell receptor beta chains in this list originate from one sample, sequenced in a study of radiation and T cells in renal cell carcinoma (dated by TCRdb to 2020 to 2022). This specimen's time point label, interpreted: blood 2 weeks post-SBRT. The sample's treatment or condition, from its label and the paper: 15 Gy SBRT to primary tumor, nephrectomy 4 weeks later. The library was generated by the immunoSEQ multiplex PCR assay. In its TCRdb copy, this immuneACCESS table keeps in-frame sequences only and misses some clones. Where compared with another copy, unresolved V genes explain less than half of these, and the others have no known cause. The sample table contains 120,000 or so clones; only one count was recorded for around 80% of them. Together, the top ten hold roughly 5% of the sample. The sequenced sample was blood, obtained from a patient whose treatment included radiotherapy and nephrectomy. These TCRs come from a man aged 45-60 years with renal cell carcinoma.

Regarding this clone: The sample carries other DNA sequences with the same CDR3. The chain couples TRBV4-3 to TRBJ2-3; D gene uncertain. CDR1 is LGHNA, CDR2 YSLEER, per germline. V shed 3 bases and J shed 2 bases, with 9 bases lying between them. The CDR3 consists of 14 residues. CDR3 sequence (DNA): TGCGCCAGCAGCCAGGCGACTTCCACAGATACGCAGTATTTT. Protein sequence: CASSQATSTDTQYF.

The J gene is TRBJ2-1, the V gene TRBV6-5, with TRBD2 identical over 7 bases. The J segment lost 0 bases and the V segment lost 8 bases, leaving 7 bases of the junction unmatched. CDR3 length: 15 residues. Germline-derived CDR1 and CDR2 are MNHEY and SVGAGI. DNA of the CDR3: TGTGCCAGCCAAGTCGGGAGGAGCTCCTACAATGAGCAGTTCTTC. Residues: CASQVGRSSYNEQFF.

The chain recombines TRBV9 with TRBJ1-3; D gene ambiguous. In germline, CDR1 is SGDLS, CDR2 YYNGEE. The ends were cut back, 4 bases at V and 4 bases at J, with 9 bases in the middle. The CDR3 sequence is 13 residues long. CDR3 region: CASSSPAGNTIYF. The CDR3 DNA reads TGTGCCAGCAGCTCACCAGCCGGAAACACCATATATTTT.

This chain connects TRBV6-1 to TRBJ2-3; no clear D. Germline V gives CDR1 MNHNS, CDR2 SASEGT. Between the trimmed V and J ends, which lost 1 base and 2 bases, there was a span of 7 bases. CDR3 length: 14 amino acids. This chain's CDR3 is CASSEEGLTDTQYF. The CDR3 DNA is TGTGCCAGCAGTGAAGAAGGGCTCACAGATACGCAGTATTTT.

The gene calls are TRBV7-9 and TRBJ2-7, with D uncertain. Germline CDR1 is SEHNR and CDR2 is FQNEAQ (reference sequence). V gave up 5 bases and J gave up 6 bases, with 11 bases separating them. CDR3 length: 12 amino acids. The CDR3 loop is CASSPGSSEQYF. The CDR3 region has the DNA TGTGCCAGCAGCCCCGGTAGCTCCGAGCAGTACTTC.

The chain couples TRBV2 to TRBJ2-1; 7 bases are shared with TRBD2. Germline values: CDR1 SNHLY, CDR2 FYNNEI. V trimming: 6 bases; J trimming: 9 bases; junction bases outside the gene matches: 5. The length of the CDR3 is 12 residues. As DNA, the CDR3 is TGTGCCAGCAGCTTAATAGCGGGTGAGCAGTTCTTC. Its translation: CASSLIAGEQFF.

The J gene is TRBJ2-7, the V gene TRBV18; 9 bases are a match to TRBD1. V lost 3 bases and J lost 3; bases outside the gene matches: 9. The CDR3 contains 16 residues. Germline-derived CDR1 and CDR2 are KGHSH and LQKENI. DNA of the CDR3: TGTGCCAGCTCACCCAGAGAACCGGGACAGGGCTACGAGCAGTACTTC. Its translation is CASSPREPGQGYEQYF.

The chain couples TRBV7-9 to TRBJ1-2; tentative D call: TRBD1 (6 bases). V lost 5 bases, J lost 5 bases, and 27 bases lay in between. Germline assignment: CDR1 SEHNR and CDR2 FQNEAQ (reference sequence). The CDR3 sequence is 18 residues long. The CDR3 is CASSTTQIQGPQGYGYTF. CDR3 sequence (DNA): TGTGCCAGCAGCACTACGCAAATACAGGGCCCACAAGGGTATGGCTACACCTTC.

V is TRBV5-5 and J is TRBJ1-2, with D maybe TRBD1 (6 bases). This CDR3 is built from 15 residues. The ends were cut back, 4 bases at V and 2 bases at J, with 15 bases in the middle. Germline V CDR1 and CDR2: SGHKS, YYEKEE (reference sequence). CDR3 amino acids: CASSPRDNINYGYTF. DNA for the CDR3: TGTGCCAGCAGCCCCCGGGACAACATAAACTATGGCTACACCTTC. Full variable domain (rest looked up from reference TRBV5-5 and TRBJ1-2): DAGVTQSPTHLIKTRGQQVTLRCSPISGHKSVSWYQQVLGQGPQFIFQYYEKEERGRGNFPDRFSARQFPNYSSELNVNALLLGDSALYLCASSPRDNINYGYTFGSGTRLTVV.

The rearrangement links TRBV5-1 to TRBJ2-7; 7 bases agree with TRBD1. Unmatched junction bases numbered 4, after V lost 3 bases and J lost 1 base. Germline assignment: CDR1 SGHRS and CDR2 YFSETQ. CDR3 size: 14 residues. The CDR3 is CASSSSTGSYEQYF. In DNA form, the CDR3 reads TGCGCCAGCAGCTCCTCGACAGGGTCCTACGAGCAGTACTTC.

This clone has just a few counts. This rearrangement joins TRBV30 to TRBJ1-2; D gene unclear. CDR3 length equals 16 residues. V lost 8 bases, J lost 3 bases, and 25 bases lay in between. Germline lookup yields CDR1 GTSNPN and CDR2 SVGIG (reference sequence). Here the CDR3 DNA reads TGTGCCGGAACCCGGCGGGCCCCGGCGATCTACTATGGCTACACCTTC. Protein: CAGTRRAPAIYYGYTF.

The chain employs TRBV5-1 and TRBJ2-5; TRBD1 might be the D (6 bases). In germline, CDR1 is SGHRS, CDR2 YFSETQ. Trimming shortened V by 5 bases and J by 5 bases, and 13 bases separated the two germline ends. CDR3 length equals 13 residues. Here the CDR3 DNA reads TGCGCCAGCAGGAGGGACAATGGCGAGACCCAGTACTTC. Amino acid sequence: CASRRDNGETQYF.

This chain links TRBV29-1 with TRBJ2-3, with 10 bases that match TRBD2. CDR3 size: 13 residues. Germline CDR1 reads SQVTM; CDR2 reads ANQGSEA. V gave up 8 bases and J gave up 5 bases; unmatched junction bases: 7. CDR3 protein: CSLTRLAGDTQYF. CDR3 bases: TGCAGCCTCACCCGACTAGCGGGAGATACGCAGTATTTT.

This clone occurred once. This chain uses TRBV7-9 with TRBJ2-7; no clear D. Trimming shortened V by 1 base and J by 6 bases, and 10 bases separated the two germline ends. Germline V lookup: CDR1 SEHNR, CDR2 FQNEAQ (reference sequence). The CDR3 length is 13 residues. The CDR3 DNA reads TGTGCCAGCAGCTTAGAAATCGGCGGCGAGCAGTACTTC. Protein product: CASSLEIGGEQYF.

The chain couples TRBV7-9 to TRBJ2-1; 8 positions agree with TRBD2. Trimming cost V 5 bases and J 4 bases; bases outside gene matches: 7. The CDR3 sequence is 15 residues long. Germline V gene sequence: CDR1 SEHNR, CDR2 FQNEAQ (reference sequence). CDR3 sequence (DNA): TGTGCCAGCAGCCAACCGGGACTAGAGTACAATGAGCAGTTCTTC. This sequence encodes CASSQPGLEYNEQFF.

J is TRBJ2-7 and V is TRBV6-5; D is perhaps TRBD1 (6 bases). The CDR3 is made up of 15 amino acids. V lost 5 bases, J lost 0 bases, and 14 bases lay in between. Germline assignment: CDR1 MNHEY and CDR2 SVGAGI. CDR3: CASSTPDRYSYEQYF. The CDR3, as DNA: TGTGCCAGCAGTACGCCAGACAGGTACTCCTACGAGCAGTACTTC.

This clone was observed a few times. This rearrangement joins TRBV5-6 to TRBJ2-7; 13 bases match TRBD2. This CDR3 has 15 residues. The J segment lost 7 bases and the V segment lost 1 base, leaving 5 bases of the junction unmatched. Germline assignment: CDR1 SGHDT and CDR2 YYEEEE. CDR3 protein: CASSLRLAGGGEQYF. Written as DNA, the CDR3 is TGTGCCAGCAGCTTGAGACTAGCGGGAGGTGGAGAGCAGTACTTC.

This rearrangement joins TRBV30 to TRBJ1-5; D may be TRBD1 (6 bases). Germline CDR1 GTSNPN, CDR2 SVGIG (reference sequence). The ends were cut back, 4 bases at V and 7 bases at J, with 17 bases in the middle. The CDR3 has 14 residues. CDR3 sequence: CAWTRTGLGQPQHF. In DNA, the CDR3 is TGTGCCTGGACCAGAACAGGGTTGGGGCAGCCCCAGCATTTT.

The V call is TRBV6-4, the J call TRBJ2-5, with D perhaps TRBD1 (8 bases). The CDR3 runs to 16 residues. Trimming stripped 0 bases from V and 5 bases from J, with 16 bases between. CDR1 and CDR2 from the germline V gene are MRHNA and SNTAGT. The DNA for the CDR3 is TGTGCCAGCAGTGACTCGCGAGACAGGGGAGGGGAGACCCAGTACTTC. Translating it yields CASSDSRDRGGETQYF.

The chain links TRBV28 to TRBJ2-7; 7 bases are shared with TRBD2. CDR1 MDHEN and CDR2 SYDVKM come from the germline V gene. V gave up 5 bases and J gave up 9 bases; unmatched junction bases: 13. CDR3 length: 14 residues. The CDR3 bases are TGTGCCAGCAGTGTTACTAGCGATAGGAAGGGGCAGTACTTC. Encoded protein: CASSVTSDRKGQYF.

The chain couples TRBV2 to TRBJ2-1, with 7 bases that match TRBD2. The CDR3 runs to 15 residues. V shed 6 bases and J 7 bases; nucleotides not matched to a gene: 12. CDR1 and CDR2 from the germline V gene are SNHLY and FYNNEI. CDR3 region: CASRWRESLGNEQFF. Written as DNA, the CDR3 is TGTGCCAGCAGATGGCGGGAGAGTCTAGGGAATGAGCAGTTCTTC.

This clone was found a few times. The chain recombines TRBV18 with TRBJ2-3; tentative D call: TRBD2 (5 bases). With 2 bases removed from V and 2 bases from J, the gap between germline ends came to 8 bases. The CDR3 contains 14 residues. Germline CDR1 and CDR2: KGHSH and LQKENI. In DNA, the CDR3 is TGTGCCAGCTCACCAGCGGGTGTCACAGATACGCAGTATTTT. Translating gives CASSPAGVTDTQYF.

V and J are TRBV6-5 and TRBJ2-5; D may be TRBD2 (6 bases). The CDR3 has 14 amino acids. CDR1 and CDR2 from the germline V gene are MNHEY and SVGAGI. V was clipped by 0 bases and J by 5 bases, with 10 bases between them. Here the CDR3 reads CASSYSGGGETQYF. In DNA, the CDR3 is TGTGCCAGCAGTTACTCGGGGGGTGGGGAGACCCAGTACTTC.

The chain joins TRBV10-1 to TRBJ2-6; the D is unclear. There are 14 residues in the CDR3. V lost 2 bases and J 3 bases, leaving 5 bases between the germline ends. Germline CDR1 and CDR2: WNHNN and SYGVQD (reference sequence). The CDR3 region has the DNA TGCGCCAGCAGTGAGGGCCATGGGGCCAACGTCCTGACTTTC. It encodes CASSEGHGANVLTF.

CDR3 protein: CASSETGGLVETQYF. In DNA form, the CDR3 reads TGTGCCAGCAGTGAAACGGGCGGCCTTGTAGAGACCCAGTACTTC. This rearrangement joins TRBV6-4 to TRBJ2-5; no reliable D call. The CDR3 has 15 amino acids. Germline lookup yields CDR1 MRHNA and CDR2 SNTAGT. The germline V and J ends were trimmed by 3 bases and 4 bases, with 15 bases remaining between them.

Notes on this clone: Within the sample, other DNA sequences also encode this same CDR3. The chain joins TRBV4-1 to TRBJ1-2, with a tentative D call TRBD1 (5 bases). This CDR3 has 15 amino acids. V gave up 0 bases and J gave up 5 bases, with 13 bases separating them. Germline CDR1 reads MGHRA; CDR2 reads YSYEKL. The CDR3: CASSQEGTRVYGYTF. The CDR3 DNA sequence: TGCGCCAGCAGCCAAGAAGGGACGCGGGTTTATGGCTACACCTTC.